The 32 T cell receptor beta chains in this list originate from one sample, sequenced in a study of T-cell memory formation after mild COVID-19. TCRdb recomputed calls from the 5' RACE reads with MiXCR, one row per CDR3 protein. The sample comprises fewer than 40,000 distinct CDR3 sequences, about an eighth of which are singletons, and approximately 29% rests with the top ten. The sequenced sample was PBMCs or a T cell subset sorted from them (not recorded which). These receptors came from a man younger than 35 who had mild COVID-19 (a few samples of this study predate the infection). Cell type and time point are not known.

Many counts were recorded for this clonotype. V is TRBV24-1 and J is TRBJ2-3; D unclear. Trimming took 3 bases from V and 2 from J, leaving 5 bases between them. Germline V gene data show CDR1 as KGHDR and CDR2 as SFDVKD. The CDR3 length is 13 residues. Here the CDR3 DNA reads TGTGCCACCAGTGATCCCTACACAGATACGCAGTATTTT. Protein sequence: CATSDPYTDTQYF.

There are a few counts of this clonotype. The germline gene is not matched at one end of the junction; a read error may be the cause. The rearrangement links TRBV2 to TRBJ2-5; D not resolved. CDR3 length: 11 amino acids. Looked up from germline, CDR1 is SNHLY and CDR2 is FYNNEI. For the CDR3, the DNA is TGTGCCAGCAGTGTGTCAGAGTCCCAGTACTTC. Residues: CASSVSESQYF.

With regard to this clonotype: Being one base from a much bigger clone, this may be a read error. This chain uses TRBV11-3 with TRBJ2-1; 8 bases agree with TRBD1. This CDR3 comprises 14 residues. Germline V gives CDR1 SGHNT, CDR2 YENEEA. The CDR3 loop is CDSSQQGGPNEQFF. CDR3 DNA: TGTGACAGCAGCCAACAGGGGGGCCCGAATGAGCAGTTCTTC.

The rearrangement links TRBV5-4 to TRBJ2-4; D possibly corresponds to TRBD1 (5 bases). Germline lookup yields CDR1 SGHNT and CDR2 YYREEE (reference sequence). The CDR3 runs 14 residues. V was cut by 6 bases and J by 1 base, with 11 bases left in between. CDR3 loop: CASTPSGAKNIQYF. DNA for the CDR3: TGTGCCAGCACCCCCTCAGGGGCCAAAAACATTCAGTACTTC.

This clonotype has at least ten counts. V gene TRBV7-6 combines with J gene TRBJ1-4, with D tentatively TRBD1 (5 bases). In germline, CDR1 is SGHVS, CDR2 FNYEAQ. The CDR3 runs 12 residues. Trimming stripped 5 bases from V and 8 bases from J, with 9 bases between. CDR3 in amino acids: CASSRGGEKLFF. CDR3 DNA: TGTGCCAGCAGCAGGGGAGGAGAAAAACTGTTTTTT.

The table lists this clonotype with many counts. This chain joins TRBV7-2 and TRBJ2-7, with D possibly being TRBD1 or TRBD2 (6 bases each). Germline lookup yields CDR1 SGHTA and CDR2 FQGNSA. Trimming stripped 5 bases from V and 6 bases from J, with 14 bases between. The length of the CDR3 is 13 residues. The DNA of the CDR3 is TGTGCCAGCAGCCTAAGGGGGGTCCGCGAGCAGTACTTC. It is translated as CASSLRGVREQYF. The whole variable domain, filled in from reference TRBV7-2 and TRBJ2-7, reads GAGVSQSPSNKVTEKGKDVELRCDPISGHTALYWYRQSLGQGLEFLIYFQGNSAPDKSGLPSDRFSAERTGGSVSTLTIQRTQQEDSAVYLCASSLRGVREQYFGPGTRLTVT.

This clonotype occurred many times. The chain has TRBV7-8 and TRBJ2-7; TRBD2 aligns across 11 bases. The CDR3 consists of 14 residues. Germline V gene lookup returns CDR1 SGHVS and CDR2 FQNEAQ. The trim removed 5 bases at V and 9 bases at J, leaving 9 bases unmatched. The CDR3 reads CASSLSGTSGVQYF. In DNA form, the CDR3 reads TGTGCCAGCAGCCTCTCCGGGACTAGCGGTGTGCAGTACTTC.

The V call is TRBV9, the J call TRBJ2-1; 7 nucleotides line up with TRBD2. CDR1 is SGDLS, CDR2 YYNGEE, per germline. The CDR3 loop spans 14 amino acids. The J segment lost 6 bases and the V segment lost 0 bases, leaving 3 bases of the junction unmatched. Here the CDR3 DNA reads TGTGCCAGCAGCGTAGCTGGCGGGGGCAATGAGCAGTTCTTC. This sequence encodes CASSVAGGGNEQFF.

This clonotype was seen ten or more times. The CDR3 spells CAWSVLGGEFHEQFF. The CDR3 DNA is TGTGCCTGGAGTGTACTGGGGGGGGAGTTCCATGAGCAGTTCTTC. The chain uses TRBV30 and TRBJ2-1; TRBD2 matches 7 bases. V lost 0 bases, J lost 8 bases, and 10 bases stayed unmatched. There are 15 residues in the CDR3. The V gene's germline CDR1 is GTSNPN and CDR2 SVGIG (reference sequence).

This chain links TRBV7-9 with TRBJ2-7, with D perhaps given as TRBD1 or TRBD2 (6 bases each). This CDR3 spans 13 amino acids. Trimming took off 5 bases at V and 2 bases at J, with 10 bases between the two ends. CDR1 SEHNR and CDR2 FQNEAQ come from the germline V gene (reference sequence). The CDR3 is CASSHGGTYEQYV. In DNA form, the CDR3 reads TGTGCCAGCAGCCACGGGGGCACCTACGAGCAGTACGTC.

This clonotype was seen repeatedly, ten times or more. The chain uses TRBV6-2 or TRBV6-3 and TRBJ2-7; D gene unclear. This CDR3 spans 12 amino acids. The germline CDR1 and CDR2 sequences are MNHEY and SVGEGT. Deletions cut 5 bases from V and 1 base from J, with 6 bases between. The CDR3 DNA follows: TGTGCCAGCAGTGAAAGTTCCTACGAGCAGTACTTC. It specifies CASSESSYEQYF.

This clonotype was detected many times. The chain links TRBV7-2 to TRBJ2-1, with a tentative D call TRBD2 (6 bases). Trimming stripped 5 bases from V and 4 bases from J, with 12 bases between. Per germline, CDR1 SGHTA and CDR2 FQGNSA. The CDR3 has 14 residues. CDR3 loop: CASSPPEGYNEQFF. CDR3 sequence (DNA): TGTGCCAGCAGCCCGCCGGAGGGGTACAATGAGCAGTTCTTC.

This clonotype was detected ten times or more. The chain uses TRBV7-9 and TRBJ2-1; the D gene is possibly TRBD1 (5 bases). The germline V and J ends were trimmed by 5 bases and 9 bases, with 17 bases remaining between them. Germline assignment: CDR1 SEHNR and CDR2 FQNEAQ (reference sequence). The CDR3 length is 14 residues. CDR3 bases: TGTGCCAGCAGCCCCCCCCTAGGGGCGCTTGAGCAGTTCTTC. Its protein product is CASSPPLGALEQFF.

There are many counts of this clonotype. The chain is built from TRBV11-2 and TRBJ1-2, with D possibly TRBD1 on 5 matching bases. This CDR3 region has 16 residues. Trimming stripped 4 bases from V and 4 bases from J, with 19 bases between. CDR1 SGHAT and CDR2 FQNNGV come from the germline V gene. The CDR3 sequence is CASSSLRDKRGYGYTF. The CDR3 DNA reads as TGTGCCAGCAGCTCCCTCCGAGACAAGAGGGGCTATGGCTACACCTTC.

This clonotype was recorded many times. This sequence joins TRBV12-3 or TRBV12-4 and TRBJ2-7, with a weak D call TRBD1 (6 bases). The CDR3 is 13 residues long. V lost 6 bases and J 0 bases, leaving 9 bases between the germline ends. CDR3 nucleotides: TGTGCCAGCAGCCAGGGGAACTCCTACGAGCAGTACTTC. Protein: CASSQGNSYEQYF.

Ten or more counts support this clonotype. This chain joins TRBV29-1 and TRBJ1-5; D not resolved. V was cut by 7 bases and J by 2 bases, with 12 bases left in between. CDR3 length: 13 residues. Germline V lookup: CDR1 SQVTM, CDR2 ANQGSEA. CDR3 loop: CSAGELRNQPQHF. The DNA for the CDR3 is TGCAGCGCCGGGGAGCTCCGCAATCAGCCCCAGCATTTT.

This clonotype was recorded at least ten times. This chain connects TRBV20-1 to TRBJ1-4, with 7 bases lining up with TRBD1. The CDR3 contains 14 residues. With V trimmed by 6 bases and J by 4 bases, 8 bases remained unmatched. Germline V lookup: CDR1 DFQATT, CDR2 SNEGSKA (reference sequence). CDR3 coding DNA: TGCAGTGCAGCCCGGGGACAGCGTAATGAAAAACTGTTTTTT. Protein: CSAARGQRNEKLFF.

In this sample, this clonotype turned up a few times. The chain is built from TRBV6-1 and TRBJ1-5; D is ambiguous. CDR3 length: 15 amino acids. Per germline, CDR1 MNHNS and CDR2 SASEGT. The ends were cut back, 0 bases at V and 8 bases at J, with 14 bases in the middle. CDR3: CASSEADGIFKPQHF. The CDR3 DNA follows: TGTGCCAGCAGTGAAGCTGACGGAATTTTTAAGCCCCAGCATTTT.

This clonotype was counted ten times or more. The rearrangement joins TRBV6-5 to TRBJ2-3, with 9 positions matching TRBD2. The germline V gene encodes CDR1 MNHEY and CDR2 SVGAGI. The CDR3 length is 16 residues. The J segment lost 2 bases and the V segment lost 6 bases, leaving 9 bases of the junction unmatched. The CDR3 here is CASRPFRGGATDTQYF. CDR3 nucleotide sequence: TGTGCCAGCAGACCCTTTCGCGGGGGGGCCACAGATACGCAGTATTTT.

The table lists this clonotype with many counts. The CDR3 DNA follows: TGCAGTGCTAGACACCTTAAAAACTATGGCTACACCTTC. This sequence encodes CSARHLKNYGYTF. The V call is TRBV20-1, the J call TRBJ1-2, with D unresolved. Germline-derived CDR1 and CDR2 are DFQATT and SNEGSKA (reference sequence). CDR3 length: 13 residues. V lost 2 bases and J 2 bases, leaving 9 bases between the germline ends.

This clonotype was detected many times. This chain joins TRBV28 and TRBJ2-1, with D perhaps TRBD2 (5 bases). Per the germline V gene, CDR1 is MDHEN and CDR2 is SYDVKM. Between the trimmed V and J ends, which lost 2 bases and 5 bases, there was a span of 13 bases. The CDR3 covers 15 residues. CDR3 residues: CASSLLLDLHNEQFF. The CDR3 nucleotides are TGTGCCAGCAGTTTACTACTAGATCTGCACAATGAGCAGTTCTTC.

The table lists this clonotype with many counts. The CDR3 nucleotides are TGCGCCAGCAGCTTGATGGGGGGCCGGGGAGATACGCAGTATTTT. Translated: CASSLMGGRGDTQYF. The chain combines TRBV5-1 with TRBJ2-3; D tentatively fits TRBD1 or TRBD2 (6 bases each). CDR3 length: 15 residues. The germline V and J ends were trimmed by 1 base and 5 bases, with 14 bases remaining between them. Germline assignment: CDR1 SGHRS and CDR2 YFSETQ.

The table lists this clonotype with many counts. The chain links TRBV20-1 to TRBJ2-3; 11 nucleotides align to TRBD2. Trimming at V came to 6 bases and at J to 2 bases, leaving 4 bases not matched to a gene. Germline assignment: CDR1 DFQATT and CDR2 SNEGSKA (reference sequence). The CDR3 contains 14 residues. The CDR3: CSAKLAGDTDTQYF. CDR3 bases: TGCAGTGCCAAACTAGCGGGGGACACAGATACGCAGTATTTT.

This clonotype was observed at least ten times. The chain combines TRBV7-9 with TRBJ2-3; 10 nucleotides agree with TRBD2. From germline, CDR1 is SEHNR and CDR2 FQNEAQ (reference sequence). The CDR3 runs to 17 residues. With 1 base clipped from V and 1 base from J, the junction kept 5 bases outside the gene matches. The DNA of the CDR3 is TGTGCCAGCAGCTTAGTCGGAACTAGCGGGGGCACAGATACGCAGTATTTT. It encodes CASSLVGTSGGTDTQYF.

Here the CDR3 reads CASSLSRDRGLDEQFF. Written as DNA, the CDR3 is TGCGCCAGCAGCTTGTCCCGGGACAGGGGGCTCGATGAGCAGTTCTTC. The V call is TRBV5-1, the J call TRBJ2-1; TRBD1 matches 12 bases. The CDR3 consists of 16 residues. The V and J ends lost 1 base and 8 bases, in that order; junction bases with no gene match: 7. CDR1 SGHRS and CDR2 YFSETQ come from the germline V gene.

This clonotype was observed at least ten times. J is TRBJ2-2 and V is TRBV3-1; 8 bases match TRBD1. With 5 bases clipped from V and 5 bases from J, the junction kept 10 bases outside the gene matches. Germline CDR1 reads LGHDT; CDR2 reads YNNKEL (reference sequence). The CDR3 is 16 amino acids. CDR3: CASSDSTGGWTGELFF. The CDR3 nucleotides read TGTGCCAGCAGCGACTCTACAGGGGGTTGGACCGGGGAGCTGTTTTTT.

For the CDR3, the DNA is TGCAGCGTTGACAGGTCCCAGACAGATACGCAGTATTTT. Protein product: CSVDRSQTDTQYF. The chain is built from TRBV29-1 and TRBJ2-3, with unresolved D. The V gene's germline CDR1 is SQVTM and CDR2 ANQGSEA. Trimming cost V 3 bases and J 3 bases, with 10 bases left between them. This CDR3 has 13 residues.

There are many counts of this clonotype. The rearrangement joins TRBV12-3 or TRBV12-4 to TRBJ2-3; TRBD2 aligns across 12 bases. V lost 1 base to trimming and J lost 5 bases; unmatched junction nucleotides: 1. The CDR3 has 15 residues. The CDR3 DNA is TGTGCCAGCAGTTTAGAACTAGCGGGGGGAGATACGCAGTATTTT. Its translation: CASSLELAGGDTQYF.

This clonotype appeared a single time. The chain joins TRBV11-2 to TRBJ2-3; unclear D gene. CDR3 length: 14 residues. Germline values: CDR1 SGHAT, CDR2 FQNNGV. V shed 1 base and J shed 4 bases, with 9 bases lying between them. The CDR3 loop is CASSLVGGADTQYF. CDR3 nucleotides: TGTGCCAGCAGCTTAGTGGGTGGGGCAGATACGCAGTATTTT.

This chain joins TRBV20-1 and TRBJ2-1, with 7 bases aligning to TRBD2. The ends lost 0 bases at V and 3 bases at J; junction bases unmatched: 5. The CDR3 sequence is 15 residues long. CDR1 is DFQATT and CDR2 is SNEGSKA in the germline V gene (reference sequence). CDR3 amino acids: CSARDLGGVYNEQFF. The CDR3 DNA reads TGCAGTGCTAGAGATTTGGGGGGGGTCTACAATGAGCAGTTCTTC.

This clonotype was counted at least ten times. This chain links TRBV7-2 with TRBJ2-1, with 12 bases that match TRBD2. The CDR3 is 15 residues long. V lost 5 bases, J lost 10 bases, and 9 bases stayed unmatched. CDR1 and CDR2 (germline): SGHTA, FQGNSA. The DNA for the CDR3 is TGTGCCAGCAGCCCAGTGACTAGCGGGGGTTGGGAGCAGTTCTTC. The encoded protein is CASSPVTSGGWEQFF.

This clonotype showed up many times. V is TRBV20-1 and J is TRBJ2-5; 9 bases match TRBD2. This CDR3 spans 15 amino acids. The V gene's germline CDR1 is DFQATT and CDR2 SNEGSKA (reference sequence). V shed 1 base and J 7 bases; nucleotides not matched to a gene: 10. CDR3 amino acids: CSARGAGGGEATQYF. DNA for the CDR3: TGCAGTGCTAGAGGAGCGGGGGGTGGGGAGGCGACCCAGTACTTC.